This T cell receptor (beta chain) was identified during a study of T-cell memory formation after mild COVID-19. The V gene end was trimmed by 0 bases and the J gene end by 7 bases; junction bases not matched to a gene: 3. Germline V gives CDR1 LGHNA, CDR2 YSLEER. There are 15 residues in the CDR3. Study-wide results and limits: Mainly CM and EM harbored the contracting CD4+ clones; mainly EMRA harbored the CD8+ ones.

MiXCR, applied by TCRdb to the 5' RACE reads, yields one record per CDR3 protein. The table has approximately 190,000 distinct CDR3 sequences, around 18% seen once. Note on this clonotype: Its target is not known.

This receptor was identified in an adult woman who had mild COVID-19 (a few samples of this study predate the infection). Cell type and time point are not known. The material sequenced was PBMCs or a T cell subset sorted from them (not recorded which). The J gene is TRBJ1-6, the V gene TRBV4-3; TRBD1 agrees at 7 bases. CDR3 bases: TGCGCCAGCAGCCAAGAACCGGGACAGAATTCACCCCTCCACTTT. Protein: CASSQEPGQNSPLHF.